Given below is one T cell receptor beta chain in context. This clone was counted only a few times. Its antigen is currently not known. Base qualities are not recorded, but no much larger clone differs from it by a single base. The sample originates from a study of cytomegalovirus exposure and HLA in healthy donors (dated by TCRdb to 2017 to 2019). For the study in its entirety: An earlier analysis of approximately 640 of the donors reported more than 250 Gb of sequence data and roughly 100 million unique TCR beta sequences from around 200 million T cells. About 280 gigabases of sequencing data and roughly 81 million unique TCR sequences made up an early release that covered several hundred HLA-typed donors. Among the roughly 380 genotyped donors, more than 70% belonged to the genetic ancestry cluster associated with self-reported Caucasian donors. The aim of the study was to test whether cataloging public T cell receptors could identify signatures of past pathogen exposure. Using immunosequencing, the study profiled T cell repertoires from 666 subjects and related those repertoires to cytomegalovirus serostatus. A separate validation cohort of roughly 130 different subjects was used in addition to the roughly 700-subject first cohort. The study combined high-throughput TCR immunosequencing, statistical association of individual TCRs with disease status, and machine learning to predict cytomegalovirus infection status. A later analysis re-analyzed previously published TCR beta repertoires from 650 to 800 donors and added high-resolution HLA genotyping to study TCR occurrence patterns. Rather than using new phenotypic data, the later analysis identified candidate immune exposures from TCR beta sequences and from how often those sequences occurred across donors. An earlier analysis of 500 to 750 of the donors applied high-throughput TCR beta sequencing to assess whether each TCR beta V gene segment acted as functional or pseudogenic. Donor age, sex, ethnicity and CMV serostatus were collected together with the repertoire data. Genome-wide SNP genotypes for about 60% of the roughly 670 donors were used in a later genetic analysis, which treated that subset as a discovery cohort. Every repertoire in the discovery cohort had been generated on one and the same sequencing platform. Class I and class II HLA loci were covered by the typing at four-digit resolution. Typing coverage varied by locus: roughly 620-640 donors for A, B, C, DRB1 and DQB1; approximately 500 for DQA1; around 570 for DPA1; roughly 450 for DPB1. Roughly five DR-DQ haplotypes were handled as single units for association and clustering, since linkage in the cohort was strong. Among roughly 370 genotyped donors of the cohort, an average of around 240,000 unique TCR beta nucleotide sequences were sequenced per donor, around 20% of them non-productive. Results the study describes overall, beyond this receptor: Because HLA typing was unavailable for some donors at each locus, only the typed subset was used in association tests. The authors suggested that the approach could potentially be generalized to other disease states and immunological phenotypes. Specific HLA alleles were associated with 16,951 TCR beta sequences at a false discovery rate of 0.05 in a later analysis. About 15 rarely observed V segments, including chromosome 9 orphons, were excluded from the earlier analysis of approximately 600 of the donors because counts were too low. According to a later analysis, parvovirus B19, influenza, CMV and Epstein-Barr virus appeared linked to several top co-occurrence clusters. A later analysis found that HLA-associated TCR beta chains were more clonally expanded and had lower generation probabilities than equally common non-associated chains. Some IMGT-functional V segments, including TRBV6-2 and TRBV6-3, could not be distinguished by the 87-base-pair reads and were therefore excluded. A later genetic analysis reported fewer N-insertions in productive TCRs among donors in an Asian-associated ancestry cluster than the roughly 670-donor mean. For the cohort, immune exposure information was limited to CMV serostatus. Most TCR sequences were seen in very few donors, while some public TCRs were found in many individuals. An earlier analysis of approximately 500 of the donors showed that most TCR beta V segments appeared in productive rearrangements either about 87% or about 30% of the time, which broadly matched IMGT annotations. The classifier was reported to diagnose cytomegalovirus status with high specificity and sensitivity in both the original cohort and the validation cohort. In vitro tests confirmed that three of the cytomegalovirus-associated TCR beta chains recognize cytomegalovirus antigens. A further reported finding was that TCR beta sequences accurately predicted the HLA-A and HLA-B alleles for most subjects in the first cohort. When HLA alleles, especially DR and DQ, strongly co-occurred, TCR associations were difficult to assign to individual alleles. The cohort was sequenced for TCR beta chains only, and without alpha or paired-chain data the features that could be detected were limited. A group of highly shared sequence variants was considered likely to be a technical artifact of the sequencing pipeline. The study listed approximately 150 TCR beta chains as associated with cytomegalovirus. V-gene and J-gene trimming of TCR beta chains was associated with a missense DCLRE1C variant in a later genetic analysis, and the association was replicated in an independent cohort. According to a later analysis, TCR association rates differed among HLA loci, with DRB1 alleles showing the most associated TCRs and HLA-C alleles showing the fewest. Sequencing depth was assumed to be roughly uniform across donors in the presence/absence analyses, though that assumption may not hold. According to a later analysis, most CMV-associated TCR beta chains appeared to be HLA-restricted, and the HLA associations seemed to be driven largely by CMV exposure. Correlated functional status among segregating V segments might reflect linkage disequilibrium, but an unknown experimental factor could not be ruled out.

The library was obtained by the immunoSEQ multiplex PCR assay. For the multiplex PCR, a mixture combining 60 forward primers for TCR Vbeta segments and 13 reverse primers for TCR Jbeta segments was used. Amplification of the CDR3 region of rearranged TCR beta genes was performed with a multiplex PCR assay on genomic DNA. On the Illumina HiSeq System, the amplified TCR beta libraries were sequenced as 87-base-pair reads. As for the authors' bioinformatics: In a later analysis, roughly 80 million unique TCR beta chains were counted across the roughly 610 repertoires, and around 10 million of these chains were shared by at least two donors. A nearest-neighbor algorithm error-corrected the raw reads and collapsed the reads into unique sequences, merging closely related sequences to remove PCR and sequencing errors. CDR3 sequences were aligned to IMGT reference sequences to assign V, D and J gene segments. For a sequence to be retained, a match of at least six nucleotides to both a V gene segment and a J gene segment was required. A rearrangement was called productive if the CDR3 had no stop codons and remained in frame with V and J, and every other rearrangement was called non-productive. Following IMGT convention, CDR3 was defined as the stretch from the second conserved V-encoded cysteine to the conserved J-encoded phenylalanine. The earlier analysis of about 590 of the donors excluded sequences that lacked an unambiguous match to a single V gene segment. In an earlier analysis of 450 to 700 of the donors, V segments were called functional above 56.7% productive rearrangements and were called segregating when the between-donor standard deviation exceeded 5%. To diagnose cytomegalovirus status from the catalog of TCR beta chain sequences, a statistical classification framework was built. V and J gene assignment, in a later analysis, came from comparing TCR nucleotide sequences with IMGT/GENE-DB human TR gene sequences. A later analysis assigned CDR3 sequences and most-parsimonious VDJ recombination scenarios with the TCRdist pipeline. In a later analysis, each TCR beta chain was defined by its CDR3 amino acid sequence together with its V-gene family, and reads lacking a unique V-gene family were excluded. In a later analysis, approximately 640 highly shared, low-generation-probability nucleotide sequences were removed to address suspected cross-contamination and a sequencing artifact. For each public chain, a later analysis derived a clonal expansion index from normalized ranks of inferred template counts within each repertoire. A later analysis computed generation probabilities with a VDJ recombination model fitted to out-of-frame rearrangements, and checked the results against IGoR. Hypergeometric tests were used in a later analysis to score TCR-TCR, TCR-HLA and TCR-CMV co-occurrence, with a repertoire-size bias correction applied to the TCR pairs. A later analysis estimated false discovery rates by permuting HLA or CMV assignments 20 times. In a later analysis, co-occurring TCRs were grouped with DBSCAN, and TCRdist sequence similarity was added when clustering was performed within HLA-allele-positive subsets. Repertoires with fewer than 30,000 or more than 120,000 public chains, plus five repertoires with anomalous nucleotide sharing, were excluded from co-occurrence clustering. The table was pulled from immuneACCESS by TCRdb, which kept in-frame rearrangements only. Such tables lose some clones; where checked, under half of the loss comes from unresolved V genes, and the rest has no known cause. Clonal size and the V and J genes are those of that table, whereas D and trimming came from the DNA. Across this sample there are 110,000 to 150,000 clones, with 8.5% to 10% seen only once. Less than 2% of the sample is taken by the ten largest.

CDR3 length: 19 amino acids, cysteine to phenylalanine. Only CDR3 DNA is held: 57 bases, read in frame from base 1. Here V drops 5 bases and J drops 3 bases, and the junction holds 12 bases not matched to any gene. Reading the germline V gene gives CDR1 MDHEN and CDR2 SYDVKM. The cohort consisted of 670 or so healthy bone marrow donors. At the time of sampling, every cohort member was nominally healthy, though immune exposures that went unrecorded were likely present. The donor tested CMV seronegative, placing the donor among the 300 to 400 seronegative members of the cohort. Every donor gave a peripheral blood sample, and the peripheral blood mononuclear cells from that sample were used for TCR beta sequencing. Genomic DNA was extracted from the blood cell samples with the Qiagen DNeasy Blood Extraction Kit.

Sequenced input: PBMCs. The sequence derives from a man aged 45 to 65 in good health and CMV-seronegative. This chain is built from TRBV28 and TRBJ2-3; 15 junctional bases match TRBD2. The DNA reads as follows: TGTGCCAGCAGTCCCCAGGGGGGACTAGCGGGAGGACCGACAGATACGCAGTATTTT. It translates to CASSPQGGLAGGPTDTQYF.